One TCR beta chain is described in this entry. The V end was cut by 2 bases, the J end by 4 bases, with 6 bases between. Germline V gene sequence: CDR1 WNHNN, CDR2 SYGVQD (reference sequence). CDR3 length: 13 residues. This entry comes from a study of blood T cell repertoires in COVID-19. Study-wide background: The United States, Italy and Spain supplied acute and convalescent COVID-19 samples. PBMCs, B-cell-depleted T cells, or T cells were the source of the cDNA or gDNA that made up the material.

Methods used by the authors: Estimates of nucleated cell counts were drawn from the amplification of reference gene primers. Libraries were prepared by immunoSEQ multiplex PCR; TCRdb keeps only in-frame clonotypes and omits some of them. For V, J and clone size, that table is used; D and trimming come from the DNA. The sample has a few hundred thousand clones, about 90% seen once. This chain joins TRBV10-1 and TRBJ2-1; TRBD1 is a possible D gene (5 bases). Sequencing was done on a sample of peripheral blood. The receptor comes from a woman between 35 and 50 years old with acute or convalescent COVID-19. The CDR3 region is CASSEQGYNEQFF. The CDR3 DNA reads TGCGCCAGCAGTGAGCAGGGATACAATGAGCAGTTCTTC.